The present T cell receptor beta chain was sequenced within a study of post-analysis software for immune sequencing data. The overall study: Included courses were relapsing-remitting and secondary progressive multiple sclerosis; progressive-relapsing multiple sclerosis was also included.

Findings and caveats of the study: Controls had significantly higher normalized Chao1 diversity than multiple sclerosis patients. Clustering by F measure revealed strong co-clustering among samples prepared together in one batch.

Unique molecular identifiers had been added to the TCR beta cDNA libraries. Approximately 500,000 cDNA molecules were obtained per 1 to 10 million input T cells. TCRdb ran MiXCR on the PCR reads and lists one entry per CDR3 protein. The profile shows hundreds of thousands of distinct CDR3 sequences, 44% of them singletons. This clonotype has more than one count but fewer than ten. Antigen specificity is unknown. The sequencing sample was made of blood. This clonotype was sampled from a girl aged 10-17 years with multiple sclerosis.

CDR3 protein: CAIRTLETYEQYF. CDR3 sequence (DNA): TGTGCCATCAGGACGCTAGAAACCTACGAGCAGTACTTC. The chain couples TRBV10-3 to TRBJ2-7; D not resolved. The CDR3 has 13 amino acids. Germline V CDR1 and CDR2: ENHRY, SYGVKD. Trimming shortened V by 6 bases and J by 2 bases, and 11 bases separated the two germline ends.